What follows are 23 T cell receptor beta chains derived from one specimen sequenced in a study of blood T cells in healthy people across ages. For the second PCR, which ran for roughly 6 to 11 cycles, a sample-barcoded 5' primer and a J-beta primer mix were used. TCRdb independently ran MiXCR on the 5' RACE reads; one entry per CDR3 protein. The repertoire holds about a million distinct CDR3 sequences, roughly 47% seen once, with 20% to 25% in the top ten. Material for sequencing was blood. These receptors were obtained from a woman aged 60 to 75 in good health.

This clonotype was found a few times. With a much larger clone just one base away, this may be a read error. The chain couples TRBV7-2 to TRBJ2-5; TRBD2 aligns across 8 bases. Germline loops: CDR1 SGHTA, CDR2 FQGNSA. The ends lost 5 bases at V and 4 bases at J; junction bases unmatched: 6. CDR3 size: 14 residues. CDR3 residues: CASSVGTSIETQYF. In DNA, the CDR3 is TGTGCCAGCAGCGTAGGGACTAGTATAGAGACCCAGTACTTC.

The chain is built from TRBV29-1 and TRBJ1-1; a weak D match, TRBD1 (5 bases). The CDR3 extends over 12 amino acids. Germline assignment: CDR1 SQVTM and CDR2 ANQGSEA. The germline V and J ends were trimmed by 3 bases and 7 bases, with 12 bases remaining between them. CDR3 DNA sequence: TGCAGCGTTGAGTTGTCAGGGAGTGAAGCTTTCTTT. Its translation is CSVELSGSEAFF.

Only a few counts were recorded for this clonotype. The CDR3 region has the DNA TGTGCCAGCGTCGACAACTATAATTCACCCCTCCACTTT. This codes for CASVDNYNSPLHF. The rearrangement links TRBV28 to TRBJ1-6; D is unresolved. The V gene lost 8 bases and the J gene lost 3 bases, with 8 bases spanning the gap. Looked up from germline, CDR1 is MDHEN and CDR2 is SYDVKM. The CDR3 has 13 residues.

The chain is built from TRBV5-1 and TRBJ2-4; tentative D call: TRBD1 (6 bases). The CDR3 extends over 14 amino acids. Germline assignment: CDR1 SGHRS and CDR2 YFSETQ. The V gene lost 1 base and the J gene lost 7 bases, with 12 bases spanning the gap. DNA of the CDR3: TGCGCCAGCAGCTTGTTACAGGGTGGTAACATTCAGTACTTC. Residues: CASSLLQGGNIQYF.

This clonotype has a count of ten or more. V usage is TRBV20-1 and J usage is TRBJ1-5; D uncertain. CDR3 length: 13 amino acids. Germline CDR1 is DFQATT and CDR2 is SNEGSKA (reference sequence). V lost 3 bases, J lost 4 bases, and 10 bases lay in between. The CDR3 here is CSASVLGNQPQHF. For the CDR3, the DNA is TGCAGTGCTAGTGTTTTGGGGAATCAGCCCCAGCATTTT.

The chain recombines TRBV7-9 with TRBJ2-3; D may be TRBD1 (6 bases). The ends were cut back, 5 bases at V and 5 bases at J, with 14 bases in the middle. The CDR3 runs 14 residues. Germline CDR1 and CDR2: SEHNR and FQNEAQ (reference sequence). The CDR3 protein is CASSNGQRVDTQYF. Written as DNA, the CDR3 is TGTGCCAGCAGCAACGGACAGAGGGTAGATACGCAGTATTTT.

In this sample, this clonotype turned up once. In nucleotides, the CDR3 is TGCAGTGCTCTACGTTACAATGAGCAGTACTTC. Its translation: CSALRYNEQYF. The V gene is TRBV20-1, the J gene TRBJ2-7, with unresolved D. The length of the CDR3 is 11 residues. Germline V gene lookup returns CDR1 DFQATT and CDR2 SNEGSKA (reference sequence). Trimming shortened V by 5 bases and J by 7 bases, and 12 bases separated the two germline ends.

This clonotype occurred a few times. J is TRBJ2-3 and V is TRBV5-1; 11 bases match TRBD2. The CDR3 loop spans 15 amino acids. The V gene's germline CDR1 is SGHRS and CDR2 YFSETQ. Losses at the gene ends were 6 bases for V and 4 bases for J; bases not matched to a gene: 7. Here the CDR3 DNA reads TGCGCCAGCACCCCCTTGGGACTAGCGGCAGATACGCAGTATTTT. As protein: CASTPLGLAADTQYF.

The chain recombines TRBV20-1 with TRBJ2-7; 11 bases fit TRBD2. The germline V gene has CDR1 DFQATT and CDR2 SNEGSKA (reference sequence). With V trimmed by 5 bases and J by 3 bases, 21 bases remained unmatched. The CDR3 runs 19 residues. CDR3 DNA sequence: TGCAGTGCTTCGAACGGGGCCCTTTCCCGGACTAGCGGGCTCTACGAGCAGTACTTC. This encodes CSASNGALSRTSGLYEQYF.

This clonotype was counted between two and nine times. The chain combines TRBV27 with TRBJ2-1; 8 nucleotides align to TRBD2. The CDR3 loop spans 16 amino acids. V shed 5 bases, J shed 0 bases, and the junction held 6 bases outside the gene matches. Per germline, CDR1 MNHEY and CDR2 SMNVEV (reference sequence). The CDR3 DNA reads TGTGCCAGCAGTCATAGCGGGACGAGCTCCTACAATGAGCAGTTCTTC. Protein: CASSHSGTSSYNEQFF.

Only a few counts were recorded for this clonotype. The chain uses TRBV7-8 and TRBJ2-3; 13 bases agree with TRBD2. The V gene end was trimmed by 5 bases and the J gene end by 8 bases; junction bases not matched to a gene: 4. Per germline, CDR1 SGHVS and CDR2 FQNEAQ. The CDR3 covers 14 residues. CDR3 sequence reads: CASSPGTSGITQYF. The CDR3 DNA reads as TGTGCCAGCAGCCCCGGGACTAGCGGGATTACGCAGTATTTT.

This chain's CDR3 is CASSQRPPLEGYTF. Written as DNA, the CDR3 is TGTGCCAGCAGCCAACGACCACCACTGGAAGGCTACACCTTC. The chain has TRBV7-2 and TRBJ1-2, with D hard to call. The germline V gene encodes CDR1 SGHTA and CDR2 FQGNSA. Trimming removed 5 bases from V and 8 bases from J, with 18 bases in between. The CDR3 sequence is 14 residues long.

The rearrangement uses TRBV28 and TRBJ2-3; D gene ambiguous. The V gene lost 4 bases and the J gene lost 6 bases, with 8 bases spanning the gap. The V gene's germline CDR1 is MDHEN and CDR2 SYDVKM. The CDR3 extends over 12 amino acids. This chain's CDR3 is CASSSASDTQYF. CDR3 nucleotide sequence: TGTGCCAGCAGTTCGGCTTCGGATACGCAGTATTTT.

The chain joins TRBV12-5 to TRBJ2-3; 12 bases fit TRBD2. This CDR3 is built from 16 residues. Per germline, CDR1 LGHNT and CDR2 FRNRAP. Germline trimming cut 0 bases from V and 6 bases from J; bases unmatched to any gene: 4. This CDR3 is CASGLVLAGGSDTQYF. CDR3 bases: TGTGCTAGTGGTTTGGTACTAGCGGGAGGTTCTGATACGCAGTATTTT. The variable domain in full, with the rest retrieved from reference TRBV12-5 and TRBJ2-3, is DARVTQTPRHKVTEMGQEVTMRCQPILGHNTVFWYRQTMMQGLELLAYFRNRAPLDDSGMPKDRFSAEMPDATLATLKIQPSEPRDSAVYFCASGLVLAGGSDTQYFGPGTRLTVL.

This clonotype has a handful of counts. The chain recombines TRBV25-1 with TRBJ1-2; D is unresolved. V lost 5 bases and J 7 bases, leaving 11 bases between the germline ends. The CDR3 is 12 residues long. Germline values: CDR1 MGHDK, CDR2 SYGVNS. CDR3 protein: CASSSLSGGYTF. The CDR3 nucleotides read TGTGCCAGCAGTTCCCTCAGTGGTGGCTACACCTTC.

The chain carries TRBV12-3 or TRBV12-4 and TRBJ2-7; 12 bases align to TRBD2. The CDR3 totals 15 residues. V gave up 8 bases and J gave up 4 bases; unmatched junction bases: 9. CDR3 in amino acids: CASSARTSGKYEQYF. The CDR3, as DNA: TGTGCCAGCTCAGCCCGGACTAGCGGGAAGTACGAGCAGTACTTC.

This clonotype has only a few counts. The chain employs TRBV2 and TRBJ1-2, with D unclear. V lost 4 bases to trimming and J lost 3 bases, with 6 bases between them. The CDR3 length is 12 residues. From germline, CDR1 is SNHLY and CDR2 FYNNEI. CDR3 sequence reads: CASSGRDYGYTF. CDR3 nucleotide sequence: TGTGCCAGCAGTGGACGGGACTATGGCTACACCTTC.

This clonotype has a handful of counts. J is TRBJ1-2 and V is TRBV4-1; 10 positions agree with TRBD1. J gave up 4 bases and V 2 bases, and 7 bases lay outside the gene matches. CDR3 length equals 16 residues. Germline CDR1 and CDR2: MGHRA and YSYEKL. CDR3 region: CASSQPGDRGSYGYTF. CDR3 in DNA: TGCGCCAGCAGCCAACCCGGGGACAGGGGTTCCTATGGCTACACCTTC.

The rearrangement joins TRBV20-1 to TRBJ2-1; 16 positions match TRBD2. This CDR3 has 18 residues. Germline assignment: CDR1 DFQATT and CDR2 SNEGSKA (reference sequence). V dropped 1 base and J dropped 4; count of bases not matched to a gene: 7. The DNA for the CDR3 is TGCAGTGCTAGAGGACCCGGGACTAGCGGGAGGGCTTACAATGAGCAGTTCTTC. It translates to CSARGPGTSGRAYNEQFF.

This clonotype was seen a few times. J is TRBJ2-5 and V is TRBV12-3 or TRBV12-4, with 7 bases fitting TRBD1. Germline trimming cut 4 bases from V and 4 bases from J; bases unmatched to any gene: 18. CDR3 length equals 18 residues. CDR3 amino acids: CASSSYRGIRLTGETQYF. CDR3 in DNA: TGTGCCAGCAGTTCCTACAGGGGAATAAGACTAACGGGAGAGACCCAGTACTTC.

The chain links TRBV20-1 to TRBJ2-1; TRBD1 matches 9 bases. The germline gives CDR1 DFQATT, CDR2 SNEGSKA (reference sequence). After removal of 1 base from V and 7 bases from J, the junction contained 5 bases not matched to a gene. The CDR3 runs 14 residues. This CDR3 is CSARVGQGYNEQFF. In nucleotides, the CDR3 is TGCAGTGCTAGAGTGGGACAGGGCTATAATGAGCAGTTCTTC.

This clonotype was detected only a few times. The genes are TRBV29-1 and TRBJ2-3; TRBD1 might be the D (5 bases). Trimming pared 6 bases from V and 2 bases from J, leaving 12 bases between. The CDR3 length is 13 residues. Germline CDR1 reads SQVTM; CDR2 reads ANQGSEA. In nucleotides, the CDR3 is TGCAGCGTGGGGAAACAGGTCACAGATACGCAGTATTTT. This translates into CSVGKQVTDTQYF.

As for this clonotype: At one end the junction does not follow the germline gene, possibly because of a read error. The chain carries TRBV13 and TRBJ2-5; D is unresolved. This CDR3 has 15 amino acids. Germline CDR1 reads PRHDT; CDR2 reads FYEKMQ (reference sequence). CDR3 DNA sequence: TGTGCCGGCAGCTTTAGGTTATTTCCGGAAGAGACCCAGTACTTC. Amino acid sequence: CAGSFRLFPEETQYF.